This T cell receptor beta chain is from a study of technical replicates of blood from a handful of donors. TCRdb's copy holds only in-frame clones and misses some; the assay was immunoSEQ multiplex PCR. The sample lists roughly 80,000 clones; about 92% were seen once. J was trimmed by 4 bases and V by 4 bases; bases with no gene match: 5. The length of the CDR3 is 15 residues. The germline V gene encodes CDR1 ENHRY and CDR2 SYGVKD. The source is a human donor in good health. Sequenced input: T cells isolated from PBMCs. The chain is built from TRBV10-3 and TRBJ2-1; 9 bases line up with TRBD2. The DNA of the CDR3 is TGTGCCATCAGTGCAATGACTAGCGGATACAATGAGCAGTTCTTC. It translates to CAISAMTSGYNEQFF.